This is a list of T cell receptor beta chains from one sample in a study of blood T cells in healthy people across ages. TCRdb ran MiXCR on the 5' RACE reads and lists one entry per CDR3 protein. Found here are around 1,000,000 distinct CDR3 sequences, roughly 24% of them singletons; the top ten hold around 0.7%. The sample was also linked to a second study, of T cells of mothers and their children.

Sequencing was carried out using blood. These receptors came from a girl under 10 years old in good health. The conserved cysteine and the conserved F or W are not part of the CDR3 here. D genes are given only for firm matches.

J	D	V	CDR3
TRBJ1-4	.	TRBV7-9	VSSFRAFASTNEKLF
TRBJ2-4	.	TRBV15	ATSREASSPKNIQY
TRBJ1-2	TRBD1	TRBV6-1	ASSLRWDRVTGYT
TRBJ2-3	.	TRBV28	ASSHSSSTDTQY
TRBJ2-6	.	TRBV7-2	ASSLRTAFSEANVLT
TRBJ2-1	TRBD2	TRBV2	ASSEAPGLAGSGLYNEQF
TRBJ2-1	TRBD1	TRBV6-5	ASSYAGGDRNEQF
.	.	TRBV15	ATSNQGYEQY
TRBJ2-3	.	TRBV9	ASTSSGLSVDTQY
TRBJ2-6	.	TRBV11-2	ASREPDGAGANVLT
TRBJ1-4	.	TRBV5-5	APTGPFVADLLTTNEKLF
TRBJ2-7	.	TRBV11-2	ASSESLYEQY
TRBJ2-3	TRBD2	TRBV7-3	ASSPSGDQGDTQY
TRBJ2-4	TRBD1	TRBV29-1	SVEGTGGPNIQY
TRBJ2-3	.	TRBV21-1	ASSKGSWRTDTQY
TRBJ2-1	TRBD2	TRBV6-6	ASRTSGSTHEQF
TRBJ2-5	TRBD2	TRBV11-2	ASSSELAGRGETQY